A single sample gave rise to the 2 T cell receptor beta chains below, sequenced in a study of regulatory T cells in long-lasting Graves disease. Stated time point: persistent/refractory GD, antithyroid drugs over 5 years with positive TRAb. The TCR library was made from RNA that had been extracted from PBMCs in TRIzol. Researchers made TCR beta libraries by using iRepertoire HTBI primers and running Arm-PCR on CDR3 regions. MiXCR, applied by TCRdb to the multiplex PCR reads, yields one record per CDR3 protein. This repertoire shows hundreds of thousands of distinct CDR3 sequences, 20% to 25% found once; its top ten account for 6.5% to 9%. Sequencing was performed on peripheral blood mononuclear cells (PBMCs), taken when the disease was refractory, from a patient treated with antithyroid drugs. The source of these receptors is a female donor with Graves disease.

This clonotype was seen repeatedly, ten times or more. The chain recombines TRBV6-1 with TRBJ1-1; D remains ambiguous. V lost 6 bases and J 6 bases, leaving 14 bases between the germline ends. This CDR3 is 13 amino acids long. Germline loops: CDR1 MNHNS, CDR2 SASEGT. Here the CDR3 DNA reads TGTGCCAGCAGCGACTCCGGGGTATCTGAAGCTTTCTTT. As protein: CASSDSGVSEAFF.

Details on this clonotype: A much larger clone differs from this one at a single base, so this may be a read error. The rearrangement joins TRBV7-9 to TRBJ2-5; the match to TRBD2 covers 10 bases. The CDR3 covers 14 residues. From germline, CDR1 is SEHNR and CDR2 FQNEAQ (reference sequence). This CDR3 is CASSPTSGVETQHF. The CDR3 DNA is TGTGCCAGCAGCCCCACTAGCGGGGTAGAGACCCAGCACTTC.